The rows below give T cell receptor beta chains drawn from one sample of a study of T cell responses to AZD1222 COVID-19 vaccine. Clones were read by immunoSEQ multiplex PCR, and TCRdb kept only the in-frame ones, dropping some. The sample records roughly 120,000 clones, 85% to 95% being singletons. The input for sequencing was peripheral blood, taken on day 0 of AZD1222 vaccination. These TCRs come from an adult in good health. CDR3s include the opening cysteine and the closing phenylalanine or tryptophan. Each record gives: V gene, J gene, D gene, clone size, CDR3 DNA, CDR3 protein. D genes are given only for firm matches. Clone size, where shown, is once, few, many, or a class for clones that have expanded.

V gene: TRBV20-1
J gene: TRBJ1-1
D gene: .
clone size: .
CDR3 DNA: TGCAGTGCTAGTTCGGGCAGGAACACTGAAGCTTTCTTT
CDR3 protein: CSASSGRNTEAFF

V gene: TRBV28
J gene: TRBJ2-7
D gene: .
clone size: few
CDR3 DNA: TGTGCCAGCAGTGTTGGTACCTACGAGCAGTACTTC
CDR3 protein: CASSVGTYEQYF

V gene: TRBV27
J gene: TRBJ2-1
D gene: .
clone size: .
CDR3 DNA: TGTGCCAGCAGTTTAGGAGCTTCCTACAATGAGCAGTTCTTC
CDR3 protein: CASSLGASYNEQFF

V gene: TRBV28
J gene: TRBJ1-5
D gene: .
clone size: .
CDR3 DNA: TGTGCCAGCAGGGGGCAGCACAATCAGCCCCAGCATTTT
CDR3 protein: CASRGQHNQPQHF

V gene: TRBV5-1
J gene: TRBJ2-7
D gene: TRBD1
clone size: .
CDR3 DNA: TGCGCCAGCAGCTTGGATGGACAGGGTTCCTACGAGCAGTACTTC
CDR3 protein: CASSLDGQGSYEQYF

V gene: TRBV14
J gene: TRBJ1-3
D gene: .
clone size: .
CDR3 DNA: TGTGCCAGCAGCCCGCGTGGGGGCTGGGGAAACACCATATATTTT
CDR3 protein: CASSPRGGWGNTIYF

V gene: TRBV28
J gene: TRBJ2-2
D gene: .
clone size: .
CDR3 DNA: TGTGCCAGCAGTTTGGGGGGCAGGGTGGTAACCGGGGAGCTGTTTTTT
CDR3 protein: CASSLGGRVVTGELFF

V gene: TRBV7-9
J gene: TRBJ2-5
D gene: .
clone size: .
CDR3 DNA: TGTGCCAGCAGATTTAGCGGCCAAGAGACCCAGTACTTC
CDR3 protein: CASRFSGQETQYF

V gene: TRBV5-1
J gene: TRBJ2-5
D gene: .
clone size: .
CDR3 DNA: TGCGCCAGCAGCTTGGTAGGGATCCAAGAGACCCAGTACTTC
CDR3 protein: CASSLVGIQETQYF

V gene: TRBV4-2
J gene: TRBJ2-3
D gene: TRBD2
clone size: .
CDR3 DNA: TGTGCCAGCAGCCAACGGGGACTAGCGGCAGAAGATACGCAGTATTTT
CDR3 protein: CASSQRGLAAEDTQYF

V gene: TRBV2
J gene: TRBJ2-3
D gene: TRBD2
clone size: .
CDR3 DNA: TGTGCCAGCCGGGAGGCGGGCAGCACAGATACGCAGTATTTT
CDR3 protein: CASREAGSTDTQYF

V gene: TRBV6-5
J gene: TRBJ1-4
D gene: .
clone size: .
CDR3 DNA: TGTGCCAGCAGGAGAAGCGTAAATGAAAAACTGTTTTTT
CDR3 protein: CASRRSVNEKLFF

V gene: TRBV18
J gene: TRBJ2-7
D gene: TRBD2
clone size: .
CDR3 DNA: TGTGCCAGCTCACCACCGGGAGGGGACCCCTCCTACGAGCAGTACTTC
CDR3 protein: CASSPPGGDPSYEQYF

V gene: TRBV27
J gene: TRBJ2-1
D gene: .
clone size: .
CDR3 DNA: TGTGCCAGCAGTTTATCAGGGGGACCTCACAATGAGCAGTTCTTC
CDR3 protein: CASSLSGGPHNEQFF

V gene: TRBV5-1
J gene: TRBJ2-3
D gene: .
clone size: .
CDR3 DNA: TGCGCCAGCAGGGTTGACTTCGATGGCACAGATACGCAGTATTTT
CDR3 protein: CASRVDFDGTDTQYF

V gene: TRBV28
J gene: TRBJ2-5
D gene: TRBD2
clone size: .
CDR3 DNA: TGTGCCAGCAACCCCCTTTCGGGACTAGCGGTCCAAGAGACCCAGTACTTC
CDR3 protein: CASNPLSGLAVQETQYF

V gene: TRBV10-1
J gene: TRBJ1-5
D gene: .
clone size: .
CDR3 DNA: TGCGCCAGCAGTGAGTCGGGGGCAAGGAAGCCCCAGCATTTT
CDR3 protein: CASSESGARKPQHF

V gene: TRBV28
J gene: TRBJ2-7
D gene: TRBD2
clone size: .
CDR3 DNA: TGTGCCAGCAGTTATCCTTCAGGTAGCGGGAGATCCTACGAGCAGTACTTC
CDR3 protein: CASSYPSGSGRSYEQYF

V gene: TRBV2
J gene: TRBJ2-2
D gene: TRBD2
clone size: .
CDR3 DNA: TGTGCCAGCAGACTAGCGGAAAACACCGGGGAGCTGTTTTTT
CDR3 protein: CASRLAENTGELFF

V gene: TRBV28
J gene: TRBJ1-1
D gene: TRBD1
clone size: .
CDR3 DNA: TGTGCCAGCAGTCTCCGTCGACAGGGGAGGCATCAAGCTTTCTTT
CDR3 protein: CASSLRRQGRHQAFF

V gene: TRBV27
J gene: TRBJ2-1
D gene: TRBD2
clone size: once
CDR3 DNA: TGTGCCAGCAGTTTATCCCTGACTAGCGGGAGTCAGTTCTTC
CDR3 protein: CASSLSLTSGSQFF

V gene: TRBV6-2/TRBV6-3
J gene: TRBJ1-6
D gene: .
clone size: .
CDR3 DNA: TGTGCCAGCAGTTATCGGCTGGCTGATTCACCCCTCCACTTT
CDR3 protein: CASSYRLADSPLHF

V gene: TRBV19
J gene: TRBJ1-6
D gene: .
clone size: .
CDR3 DNA: TGTGCCAGTAGTAACGCTGGGTATTCACCCCTCCACTTT
CDR3 protein: CASSNAGYSPLHF

V gene: TRBV14
J gene: TRBJ1-1
D gene: .
clone size: .
CDR3 DNA: TGTGCCAGCAGCCAATATCTCAACAGGAACACTGAAGCTTTCTTT
CDR3 protein: CASSQYLNRNTEAFF

V gene: TRBV6-5
J gene: TRBJ2-2
D gene: .
clone size: .
CDR3 DNA: TGTGCCAGCAGGACCACAGCGGGCAACACCGGGGAGCTGTTTTTT
CDR3 protein: CASRTTAGNTGELFF

V gene: TRBV27
J gene: TRBJ1-1
D gene: .
clone size: .
CDR3 DNA: TGTGCCAGCAGTTTCTCCCAGGGGGAAGCTTTCTTT
CDR3 protein: CASSFSQGEAFF

V gene: TRBV28
J gene: TRBJ1-5
D gene: .
clone size: .
CDR3 DNA: TGTGCCAGCAGAAAAACGGGGCGCGGCAATCAGCCCCAGCATTTT
CDR3 protein: CASRKTGRGNQPQHF

V gene: TRBV19
J gene: TRBJ2-1
D gene: TRBD2
clone size: .
CDR3 DNA: TGTGCCAGTGCGGGACTAGCGCCAGAGGTATCCTACAATGAGCAGTTCTTC
CDR3 protein: CASAGLAPEVSYNEQFF

V gene: TRBV11-3
J gene: TRBJ2-7
D gene: .
clone size: few
CDR3 DNA: TGTGCCAGCAGCTTAGGCGTGGCGGGACCTTACGAGCAGTACTTC
CDR3 protein: CASSLGVAGPYEQYF

V gene: TRBV11-3
J gene: TRBJ2-2
D gene: TRBD2
clone size: .
CDR3 DNA: TGTGCCAGCAGCTTCGGACTAGCCCCCGGGGAGCTGTTTTTT
CDR3 protein: CASSFGLAPGELFF

V gene: TRBV19
J gene: TRBJ1-1
D gene: .
clone size: .
CDR3 DNA: TGTGCCAGTAGTCCCCTCCCGGGACGGAGCGGTAACACTGAAGCTTTCTTT
CDR3 protein: CASSPLPGRSGNTEAFF

V gene: TRBV27
J gene: TRBJ1-1
D gene: .
clone size: .
CDR3 DNA: TGTGCCAGCAGTTTATGGGGGCCGGGGGGCACTGAAGCTTTCTTT
CDR3 protein: CASSLWGPGGTEAFF

V gene: TRBV11-2
J gene: TRBJ2-1
D gene: .
clone size: few
CDR3 DNA: TGTGCCAGCAGCCCAACTCGGGATGAGCAGTTCTTC
CDR3 protein: CASSPTRDEQFF

V gene: TRBV10-1
J gene: TRBJ1-5
D gene: TRBD1
clone size: .
CDR3 DNA: TGCGCCAGCAGCCCCGGGACAGAGAATCAGCCCCAGCATTTT
CDR3 protein: CASSPGTENQPQHF

V gene: TRBV30
J gene: TRBJ2-2
D gene: .
clone size: .
CDR3 DNA: TGTGCCTGGGCTGGCCCCCGGGAGTTTAACACCGGGGAGCTGTTTTTT
CDR3 protein: CAWAGPREFNTGELFF

V gene: TRBV18
J gene: TRBJ1-5
D gene: .
clone size: .
CDR3 DNA: TGTGCCAGCTCACCACCGGGTGGGAGCAATCAGCCCCAGCATTTT
CDR3 protein: CASSPPGGSNQPQHF

V gene: TRBV30
J gene: TRBJ1-5
D gene: .
clone size: .
CDR3 DNA: TGTGCCTGGAGCGAGAGAGGACAGAACCCAATTGGGCCCCAGCATTTT
CDR3 protein: CAWSERGQNPIGPQHF

V gene: TRBV19
J gene: TRBJ2-1
D gene: .
clone size: .
CDR3 DNA: TGTGCCAGTAGTATATCTTTCAATGAGCAGTTCTTC
CDR3 protein: CASSISFNEQFF

V gene: TRBV4-1
J gene: TRBJ1-5
D gene: .
clone size: .
CDR3 DNA: TGCGCCAGCAGCCAAGATTCGGGGGCACTAGCTTATAGCAATCAGCCCCAGCATTTT
CDR3 protein: CASSQDSGALAYSNQPQHF

V gene: TRBV6-5
J gene: TRBJ1-3
D gene: .
clone size: .
CDR3 DNA: TGTGCCAGCAAACTAAGGATAGGGGACGGAAACACCATATATTTT
CDR3 protein: CASKLRIGDGNTIYF

V gene: TRBV7-3
J gene: TRBJ2-1
D gene: .
clone size: .
CDR3 DNA: TGTGCCAGCAGCTTATTGGGGGCTTTAAATGAGCAGTTCTTC
CDR3 protein: CASSLLGALNEQFF

V gene: TRBV5-6
J gene: TRBJ2-3
D gene: TRBD2
clone size: once
CDR3 DNA: TGTGCCAGCAGCGCCCCGACTAGCGGGAGTTGGAATACGCAGTATTTT
CDR3 protein: CASSAPTSGSWNTQYF

V gene: TRBV7-9
J gene: TRBJ1-2
D gene: .
clone size: .
CDR3 DNA: TGTGCCAGCAGCTTAACCAGGGTTGAAGGCTACACCTTC
CDR3 protein: CASSLTRVEGYTF

V gene: TRBV6-5
J gene: TRBJ1-3
D gene: .
clone size: .
CDR3 DNA: TGTGCCAGCATGTACGGTGGCGGGCCAATATATTTT
CDR3 protein: CASMYGGGPIYF

V gene: TRBV19
J gene: TRBJ2-3
D gene: .
clone size: .
CDR3 DNA: TGTGCCAGTAGGTACCGACGGCTCACAGATACGCAGTATTTT
CDR3 protein: CASRYRRLTDTQYF